This T cell receptor beta chain was identified in a study of blood T cell repertoires in COVID-19. Study-level background: Sites in the United States, Italy and Spain provided acute and convalescent COVID-19 samples. Nucleic acid was either cDNA or gDNA, and it came from T cells, B-cell-depleted T cells, or PBMCs.

Unmatched junction bases numbered 7, after V lost 4 bases and J lost 5 bases. CDR1 is LGHNA and CDR2 is YSLEER in the germline V gene. This CDR3 is 15 amino acids long. In the source study's methods: Reference gene primer amplification in the assay estimated nucleated cell counts. TCRdb's table, derived via immunoSEQ multiplex PCR, lists solely in-frame clones and lacks some. For V, J and clone size, that table is used; D and trimming come from the DNA. The data contain about 93,000 clones, around 90% of them singletons. The chain has TRBV4-3 and TRBJ2-5; 10 nucleotides match TRBD1. The sequence came from a human donor with active COVID-19. The donor label of this sample is uncertain. The specimen sequenced was peripheral blood. The CDR3 sequence: CASSPGQGEGETQYF. The CDR3 nucleotides are TGCGCCAGCAGCCCAGGACAGGGGGAGGGCGAGACCCAGTACTTC.